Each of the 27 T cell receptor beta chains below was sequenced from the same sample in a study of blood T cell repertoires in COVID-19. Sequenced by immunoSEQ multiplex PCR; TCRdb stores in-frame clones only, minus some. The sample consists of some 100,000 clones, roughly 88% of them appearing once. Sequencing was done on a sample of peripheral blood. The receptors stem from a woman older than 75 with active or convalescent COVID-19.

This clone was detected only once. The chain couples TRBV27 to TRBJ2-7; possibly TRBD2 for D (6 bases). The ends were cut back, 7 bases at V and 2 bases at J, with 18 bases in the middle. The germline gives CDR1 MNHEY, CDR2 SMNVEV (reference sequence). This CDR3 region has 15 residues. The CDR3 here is CASTLYGGRAYEQYF. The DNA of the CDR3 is TGTGCCAGCACCCTCTACGGGGGTAGGGCCTACGAGCAGTACTTC.

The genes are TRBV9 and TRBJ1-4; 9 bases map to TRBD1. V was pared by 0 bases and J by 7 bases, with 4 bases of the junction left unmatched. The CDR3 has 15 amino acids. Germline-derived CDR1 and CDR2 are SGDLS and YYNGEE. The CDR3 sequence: CASSVGDRVAEKLFF. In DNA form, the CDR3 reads TGTGCCAGCAGCGTAGGGGACAGGGTGGCTGAAAAACTGTTTTTT.

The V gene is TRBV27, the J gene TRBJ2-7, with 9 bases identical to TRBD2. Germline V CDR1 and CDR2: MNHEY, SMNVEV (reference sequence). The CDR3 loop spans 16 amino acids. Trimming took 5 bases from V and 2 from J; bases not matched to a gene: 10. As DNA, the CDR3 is TGTGCCAGCAGTCGGTTCGGGACTAGCCCAACCTACGAGCAGTACTTC. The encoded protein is CASSRFGTSPTYEQYF.

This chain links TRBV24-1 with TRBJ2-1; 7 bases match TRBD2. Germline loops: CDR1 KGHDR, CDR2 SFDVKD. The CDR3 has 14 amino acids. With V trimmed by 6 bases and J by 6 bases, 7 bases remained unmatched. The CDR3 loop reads CATSRPSGANEQFF. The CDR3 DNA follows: TGTGCCACCAGTCGTCCTAGCGGAGCCAATGAGCAGTTCTTC.

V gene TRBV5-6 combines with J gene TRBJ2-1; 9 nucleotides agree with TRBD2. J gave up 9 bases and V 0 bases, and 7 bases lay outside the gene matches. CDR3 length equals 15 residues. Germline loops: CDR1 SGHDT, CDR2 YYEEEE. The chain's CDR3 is CASSLGLAGFTEQFF. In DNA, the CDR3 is TGTGCCAGCAGCTTGGGGCTAGCGGGATTCACTGAGCAGTTCTTC.

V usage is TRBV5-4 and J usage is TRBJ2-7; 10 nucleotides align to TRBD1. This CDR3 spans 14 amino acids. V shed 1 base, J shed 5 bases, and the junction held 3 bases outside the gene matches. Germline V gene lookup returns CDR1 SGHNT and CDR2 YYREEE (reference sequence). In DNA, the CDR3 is TGTGCCAGCAGCTTGCAGACAGGGGGCGACGAGCAGTACTTC. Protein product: CASSLQTGGDEQYF. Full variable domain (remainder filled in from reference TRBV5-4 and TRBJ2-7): ETGVTQSPTHLIKTRGQQVTLRCSSQSGHNTVSWYQQALGQGPQFIFQYYREEENGRGNFPPRFSGLQFPNYSSELNVNALELDDSALYLCASSLQTGGDEQYFGPGTRLTVT.

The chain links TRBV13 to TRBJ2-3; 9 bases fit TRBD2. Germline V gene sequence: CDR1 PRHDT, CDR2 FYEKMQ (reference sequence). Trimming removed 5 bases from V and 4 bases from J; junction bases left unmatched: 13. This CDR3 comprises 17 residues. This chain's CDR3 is CASSLLARTSVADTQYF. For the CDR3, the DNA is TGTGCCAGCAGCCTACTGGCCAGGACTAGCGTCGCAGATACGCAGTATTTT.

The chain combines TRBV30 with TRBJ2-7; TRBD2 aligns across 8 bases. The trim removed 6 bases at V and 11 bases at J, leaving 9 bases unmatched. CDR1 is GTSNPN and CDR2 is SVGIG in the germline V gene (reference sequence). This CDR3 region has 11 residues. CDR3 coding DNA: TGTGCCTGTGTGAAAGTAGCGGGAAAGTACTTC. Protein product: CACVKVAGKYF.

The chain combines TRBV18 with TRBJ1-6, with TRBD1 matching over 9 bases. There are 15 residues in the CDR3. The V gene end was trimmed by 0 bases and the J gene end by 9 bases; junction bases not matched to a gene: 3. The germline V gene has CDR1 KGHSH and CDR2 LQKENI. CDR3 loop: CASSPPGQGTSPLHF. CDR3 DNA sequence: TGTGCCAGCTCACCACCGGGACAGGGTACTTCACCCCTCCACTTT. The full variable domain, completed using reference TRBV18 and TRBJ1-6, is NAGVMQNPRHLVRRRGQEARLRCSPMKGHSHVYWYRQLPEEGLKFMVYLQKENIIDESGMPKERFSAEFPKEGPSILRIQQVVRGDSAAYFCASSPPGQGTSPLHFGNGTRLTVT.

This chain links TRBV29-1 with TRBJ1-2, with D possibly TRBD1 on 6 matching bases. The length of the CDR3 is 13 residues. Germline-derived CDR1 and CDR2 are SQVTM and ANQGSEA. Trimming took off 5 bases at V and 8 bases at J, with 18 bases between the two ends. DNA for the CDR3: TGCAGCGTTCGACTAAGGGGGATCTTGGGCTACACCTTC. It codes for CSVRLRGILGYTF.

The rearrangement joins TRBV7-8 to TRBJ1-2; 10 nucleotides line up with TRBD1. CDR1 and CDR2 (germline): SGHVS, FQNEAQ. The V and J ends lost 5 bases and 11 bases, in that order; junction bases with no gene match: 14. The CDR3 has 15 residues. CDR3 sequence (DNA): TGTGCCAGCAGCCCGCAAACCGGGACAGGGGTAATTTACACCTTC. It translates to CASSPQTGTGVIYTF.

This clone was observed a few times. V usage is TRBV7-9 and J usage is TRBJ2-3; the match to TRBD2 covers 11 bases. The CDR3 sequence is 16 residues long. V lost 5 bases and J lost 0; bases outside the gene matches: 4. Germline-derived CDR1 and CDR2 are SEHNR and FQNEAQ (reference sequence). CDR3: CASSLRLAGSTDTQYF. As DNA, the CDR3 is TGTGCCAGCAGCCTCCGACTAGCGGGAAGCACAGATACGCAGTATTTT.

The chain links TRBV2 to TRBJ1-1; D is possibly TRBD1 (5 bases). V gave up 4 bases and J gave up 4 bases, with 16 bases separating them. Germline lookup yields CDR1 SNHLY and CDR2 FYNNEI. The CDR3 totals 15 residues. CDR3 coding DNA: TGTGCCAGCAGTGCCGAAGGGGTAAGGCTCACTGAAGCTTTCTTT. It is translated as CASSAEGVRLTEAFF.

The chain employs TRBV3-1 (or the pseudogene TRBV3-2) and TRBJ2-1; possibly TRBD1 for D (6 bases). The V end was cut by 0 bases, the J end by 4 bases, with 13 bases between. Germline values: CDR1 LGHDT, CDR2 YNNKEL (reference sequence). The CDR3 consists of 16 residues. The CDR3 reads CASSQDRGIGYNEQFF. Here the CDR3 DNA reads TGTGCCAGCAGCCAAGATAGGGGGATAGGATACAATGAGCAGTTCTTC.

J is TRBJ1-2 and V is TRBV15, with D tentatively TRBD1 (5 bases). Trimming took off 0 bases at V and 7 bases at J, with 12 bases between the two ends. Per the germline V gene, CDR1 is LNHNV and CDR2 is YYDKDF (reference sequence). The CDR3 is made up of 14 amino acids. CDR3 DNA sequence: TGTGCCACCAGCAGAGATACCAGGAGGGGTGGCTACACCTTC. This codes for CATSRDTRRGGYTF.

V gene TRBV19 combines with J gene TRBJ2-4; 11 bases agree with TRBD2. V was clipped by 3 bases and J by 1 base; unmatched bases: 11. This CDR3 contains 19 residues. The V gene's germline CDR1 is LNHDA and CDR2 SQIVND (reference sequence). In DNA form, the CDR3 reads TGTGCCAGTAGTATTGATCGTAGCGGGAGGGCCCTCGCCAAAAACATTCAGTACTTC. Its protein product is CASSIDRSGRALAKNIQYF.

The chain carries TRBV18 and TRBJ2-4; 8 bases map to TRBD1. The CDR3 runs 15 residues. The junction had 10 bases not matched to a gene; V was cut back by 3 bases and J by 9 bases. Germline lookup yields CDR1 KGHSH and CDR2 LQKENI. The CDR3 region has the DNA TGTGCCAGCTCACCGCCACGGACAGGGAATGCCATTCAGTACTTC. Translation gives CASSPPRTGNAIQYF.

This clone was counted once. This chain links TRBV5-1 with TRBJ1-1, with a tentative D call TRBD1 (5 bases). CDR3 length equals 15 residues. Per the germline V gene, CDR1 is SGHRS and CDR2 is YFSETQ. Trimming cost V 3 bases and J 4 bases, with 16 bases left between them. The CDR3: CASSSSGALGTEAFF. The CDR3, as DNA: TGCGCCAGCAGCTCAAGTGGGGCTTTGGGCACTGAAGCTTTCTTT.

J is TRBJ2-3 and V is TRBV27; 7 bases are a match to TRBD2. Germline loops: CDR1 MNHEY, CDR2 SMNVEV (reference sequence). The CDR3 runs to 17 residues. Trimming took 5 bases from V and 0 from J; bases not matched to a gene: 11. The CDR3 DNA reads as TGTGCCAGCAGTAACCCTCGACTAGCAGCTAGCACAGATACGCAGTATTTT. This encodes CASSNPRLAASTDTQYF.

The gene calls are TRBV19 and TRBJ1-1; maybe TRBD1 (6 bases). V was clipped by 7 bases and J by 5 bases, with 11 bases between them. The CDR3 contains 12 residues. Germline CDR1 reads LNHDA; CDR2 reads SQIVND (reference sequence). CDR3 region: CASIVGATEAFF. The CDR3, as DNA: TGTGCCAGTATTGTGGGGGCAACTGAAGCTTTCTTT.

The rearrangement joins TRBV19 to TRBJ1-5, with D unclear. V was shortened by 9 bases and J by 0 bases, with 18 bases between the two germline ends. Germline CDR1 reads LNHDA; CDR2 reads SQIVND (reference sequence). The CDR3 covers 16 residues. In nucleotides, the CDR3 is TGTGCCAGCACTAAGAAAGCTCGTTATAGCAATCAGCCCCAGCATTTT. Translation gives CASTKKARYSNQPQHF.

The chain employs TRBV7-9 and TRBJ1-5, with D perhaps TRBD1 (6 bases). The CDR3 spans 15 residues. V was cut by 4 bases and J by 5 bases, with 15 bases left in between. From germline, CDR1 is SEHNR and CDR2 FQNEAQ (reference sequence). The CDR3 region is CASSSPGGGDQPQHF. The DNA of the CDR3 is TGTGCCAGCAGCTCCCCCGGGGGGGGCGATCAGCCCCAGCATTTT.

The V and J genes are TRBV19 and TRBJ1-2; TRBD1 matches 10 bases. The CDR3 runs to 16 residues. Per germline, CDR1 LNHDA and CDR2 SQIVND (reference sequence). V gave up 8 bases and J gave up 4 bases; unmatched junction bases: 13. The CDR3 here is CASSPQTGGLFYGYTF. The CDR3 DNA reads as TGTGCCAGTTCACCTCAGACAGGGGGCCTTTTCTATGGCTACACCTTC. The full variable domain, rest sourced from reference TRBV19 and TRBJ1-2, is DGGITQSPKYLFRKEGQNVTLSCEQNLNHDAMYWYRQDPGQGLRLIYYSQIVNDFQKGDIAEGYSVSREKKESFPLTVTSAQKNPTAFYLCASSPQTGGLFYGYTFGSGTRLTVV.

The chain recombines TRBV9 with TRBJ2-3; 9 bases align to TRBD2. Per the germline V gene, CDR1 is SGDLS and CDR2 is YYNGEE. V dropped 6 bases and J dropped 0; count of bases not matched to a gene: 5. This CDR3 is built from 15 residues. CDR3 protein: CASKNSGRSTDTQYF. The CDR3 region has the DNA TGTGCCAGCAAGAATAGCGGGAGAAGCACAGATACGCAGTATTTT.

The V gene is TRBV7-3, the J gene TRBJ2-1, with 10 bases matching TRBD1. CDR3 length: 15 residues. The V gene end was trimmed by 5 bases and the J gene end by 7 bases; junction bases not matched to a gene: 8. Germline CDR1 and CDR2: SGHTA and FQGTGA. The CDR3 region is CASSRQGASGNEQFF. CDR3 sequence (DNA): TGTGCCAGCAGCAGACAGGGGGCTAGCGGGAATGAGCAGTTCTTC.

The CDR3 nucleotides are TGTGCCAGCAGTTACACAGGGGGAATCACCACTGAAGCTTTCTTT. Its translation is CASSYTGGITTEAFF. V and J are TRBV28 and TRBJ1-1; 8 bases match TRBD1. CDR1 is MDHEN and CDR2 is SYDVKM in the germline V gene. The CDR3 spans 15 residues. After removal of 4 bases from V and 4 bases from J, the junction contained 8 bases not matched to a gene.

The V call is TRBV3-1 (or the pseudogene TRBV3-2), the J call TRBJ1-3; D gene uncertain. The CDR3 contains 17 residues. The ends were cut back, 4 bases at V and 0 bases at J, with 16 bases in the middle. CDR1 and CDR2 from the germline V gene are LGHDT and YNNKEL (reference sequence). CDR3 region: CASSPRNSYVSGNTIYF. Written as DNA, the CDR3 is TGTGCCAGCAGCCCCCGGAACAGCTACGTCTCTGGAAACACCATATATTTT.